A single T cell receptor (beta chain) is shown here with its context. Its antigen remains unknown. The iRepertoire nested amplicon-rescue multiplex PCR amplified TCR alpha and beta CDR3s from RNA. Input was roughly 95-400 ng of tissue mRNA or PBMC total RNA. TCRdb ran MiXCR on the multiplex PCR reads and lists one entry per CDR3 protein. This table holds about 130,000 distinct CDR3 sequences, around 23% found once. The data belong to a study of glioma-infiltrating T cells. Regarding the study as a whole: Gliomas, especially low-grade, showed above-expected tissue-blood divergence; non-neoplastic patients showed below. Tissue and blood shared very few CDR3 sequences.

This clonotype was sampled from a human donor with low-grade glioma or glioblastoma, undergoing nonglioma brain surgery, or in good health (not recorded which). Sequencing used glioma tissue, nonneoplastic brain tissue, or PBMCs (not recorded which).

The CDR3 reads CASSLAQGDTQYF. CDR3 in DNA: TGTGCCAGCAGCTTAGCCCAGGGGGATACGCAGTATTTT. The chain employs TRBV11-2 and TRBJ2-3; the D gene is possibly TRBD1 (6 bases). Trimming pared 1 base from V and 6 bases from J, leaving 8 bases between. Germline CDR1 reads SGHAT; CDR2 reads FQNNGV. The CDR3 runs 13 residues.